This T cell receptor (beta chain) was documented in a study of shared T cell receptors in the human thymus. Germline lookup yields CDR1 SGHDN and CDR2 FVKESK. The CDR3 is made up of 14 amino acids. Trimming removed 4 bases from V and 2 bases from J; junction bases left unmatched: 4. The table came from immunoSEQ multiplex PCR; TCRdb's copy has only in-frame clones and leaves some out. This table has about 660,000 clones, around 87% appearing once. The data were also submitted as part of a second study, on human thymus T cells. That investigation notes: An apparent bias in V and J gene usage was seen in thymic and blood repertoires.

The J gene is TRBJ2-7, the V gene TRBV14, with 8 nucleotides matching TRBD1. The material sequenced was thymocytes. This receptor was obtained from a boy under three years old with a congenital heart defect. CDR3 sequence reads: CASSPRGQTYEQYF. The CDR3 DNA sequence: TGTGCCAGCAGCCCCAGGGGGCAGACCTACGAGCAGTACTTC.